Each of the 24 T cell receptor beta chains below was sequenced from the same sample in a study of CD8+ T cells in alopecia areata. As the sequencing template, cDNA was produced by extracting RNA and reverse transcribing it. Profiling relied on immunoSEQ multiplex PCR, and the TCRdb table lists in-frame clones only, not all of them. The sample records 140,000 to 150,000 clones, approximately 50% being singletons. The sample in question was CD4+ T cells sorted from blood, obtained at week 0. The receptors originated from a human donor with alopecia areata.

The chain has TRBV29-1 and TRBJ1-2; D is perhaps TRBD1 (6 bases). Trimming took 7 bases from V and 5 from J, leaving 17 bases between them. Germline-derived CDR1 and CDR2 are SQVTM and ANQGSEA. This CDR3 region has 13 residues. CDR3 loop: CSAVGGTQYGYTF. DNA for the CDR3: TGCAGCGCTGTGGGCGGGACACAATATGGCTACACCTTC.

This clone has a handful of counts. The chain recombines TRBV4-2 with TRBJ2-2, with 15 bases aligning to TRBD2. V dropped 4 bases and J dropped 0; count of bases not matched to a gene: 3. Germline loops: CDR1 LGHNA, CDR2 YNFKEQ. This CDR3 is 18 amino acids long. CDR3 sequence reads: CASSRGLAGGTNTGELFF. The CDR3 DNA sequence: TGTGCCAGCAGCCGGGGACTAGCGGGAGGCACGAACACCGGGGAGCTGTTTTTT.

This chain uses TRBV29-1 with TRBJ2-5, with 10 bases fitting TRBD2. V dropped 2 bases and J dropped 1; count of bases not matched to a gene: 10. The CDR3 loop spans 17 amino acids. CDR1 is SQVTM, CDR2 ANQGSEA, per germline. DNA for the CDR3: TGCAGCGTTGAAAGCTCGAGACTAGCGGGCCTCCAAGAGACCCAGTACTTC. Translation gives CSVESSRLAGLQETQYF.

CDR3 sequence reads: CASSFWLAQYNEQFF. Here the CDR3 DNA reads TGTGCCAGCAGCTTCTGGCTAGCGCAATACAATGAGCAGTTCTTC. V gene TRBV7-2 combines with J gene TRBJ2-1; D perhaps matches TRBD2 (6 bases). The length of the CDR3 is 15 residues. The V and J ends lost 3 bases and 4 bases respectively, with 13 bases between them. CDR1 is SGHTA and CDR2 is FQGNSA in the germline V gene.

This sequence joins TRBV5-1 and TRBJ2-1; perhaps TRBD2 as D (6 bases). Trimming cost V 4 bases and J 4 bases, with 24 bases left between them. The V gene's germline CDR1 is SGHRS and CDR2 YFSETQ. The length of the CDR3 is 18 residues. CDR3 sequence reads: CASSQLAQLAGGYNEQFF. The CDR3 bases are TGCGCCAGCAGCCAACTGGCCCAACTAGCCGGAGGGTACAATGAGCAGTTCTTC.

This clone appeared a few times. V is TRBV10-3 and J is TRBJ2-7, with 11 nucleotides matching TRBD1. This CDR3 region has 14 residues. The V segment lost 6 bases and the J segment 1 base; nucleotides outside the gene matches: 2. Germline V lookup: CDR1 ENHRY, CDR2 SYGVKD. The CDR3, as DNA: TGTGCCATCAGGGGGACAGGGGGATCCTACGAGCAGTACTTC. Its protein product is CAIRGTGGSYEQYF.

The V call is TRBV4-3, the J call TRBJ1-2; 10 bases agree with TRBD1. CDR1 is LGHNA, CDR2 YSLEER, per germline. The CDR3 has 14 amino acids. Losses at the gene ends were 0 bases for V and 7 bases for J; bases not matched to a gene: 2. The CDR3 is CASSQEDRGAGYTF. The CDR3 nucleotides read TGCGCCAGCAGCCAAGAGGACAGGGGGGCTGGCTACACCTTC.

CDR3 residues: CASSEGRLAGAAKNIQYF. CDR3 sequence (DNA): TGTGCCAGCAGTGAAGGGCGGCTAGCGGGAGCAGCCAAAAACATTCAGTACTTC. This chain links TRBV2 with TRBJ2-4; 10 bases are a match to TRBD2. CDR1 SNHLY and CDR2 FYNNEI come from the germline V gene. The CDR3 is 18 residues long. After removal of 1 base from V and 0 bases from J, the junction contained 6 bases not matched to a gene. The whole variable domain, remainder taken from reference TRBV2 and TRBJ2-4, is EPEVTQTPSHQVTQMGQEVILRCVPISNHLYFYWYRQILGQKVEFLVSFYNNEISEKSEIFDDQFSVERPDGSNFTLKIRSTKLEDSAMYFCASSEGRLAGAAKNIQYFGAGTRLSVL.

V is TRBV11-2 and J is TRBJ2-1, with a tentative D call TRBD2 (5 bases). V lost 2 bases to trimming and J lost 7 bases, with 12 bases between them. Per the germline V gene, CDR1 is SGHAT and CDR2 is FQNNGV. This CDR3 is built from 14 residues. CDR3 in amino acids: CASSLNLARNEQFF. CDR3 nucleotides: TGTGCCAGCAGCTTAAACCTAGCCAGAAATGAGCAGTTCTTC.

As concerns this clone: The sample contains more than one DNA sequence encoding this CDR3. The V call is TRBV5-1, the J call TRBJ2-5; 10 nucleotides line up with TRBD1. Germline lookup yields CDR1 SGHRS and CDR2 YFSETQ. The CDR3 length is 14 residues. V was clipped by 3 bases and J by 4 bases; unmatched bases: 3. For the CDR3, the DNA is TGCGCCAGCAGCTCGGGACAGGGGAGAGAGACCCAGTACTTC. Amino acids: CASSSGQGRETQYF.

This chain joins TRBV7-2 and TRBJ1-4; 8 bases agree with TRBD1. Germline V gene data show CDR1 as SGHTA and CDR2 as FQGNSA. There are 15 residues in the CDR3. The V segment lost 2 bases and the J segment 7 bases; nucleotides outside the gene matches: 6. The DNA of the CDR3 is TGTGCCAGCAGCTTACAAGGACAGGGTGGTGAAAAACTGTTTTTT. Translation gives CASSLQGQGGEKLFF.

The V gene is TRBV2, the J gene TRBJ2-5; D gene unclear. The germline gives CDR1 SNHLY, CDR2 FYNNEI. V lost 0 bases to trimming and J lost 5 bases, with 4 bases between them. The CDR3 spans 12 residues. This CDR3 is CASSEARETQYF. The CDR3, as DNA: TGTGCCAGCAGTGAAGCCCGGGAGACCCAGTACTTC.

The J gene is TRBJ2-3, the V gene TRBV5-1; weak D call: TRBD1 (6 bases). The CDR3 totals 18 residues. V lost 0 bases and J lost 2, with 19 bases in between. Germline CDR1 reads SGHRS; CDR2 reads YFSETQ. The CDR3 region is CASSLVGTTSGYTDTQYF. As DNA, the CDR3 is TGCGCCAGCAGCTTGGTCGGGACAACCAGCGGATACACAGATACGCAGTATTTT.

This sequence joins TRBV29-1 and TRBJ2-6; D call uncertain. The CDR3 extends over 14 amino acids. The germline V and J ends were trimmed by 8 bases and 1 base, with 12 bases remaining between them. Germline-derived CDR1 and CDR2 are SQVTM and ANQGSEA. The CDR3 DNA sequence: TGCAGCTCGATGGACCTTTCTGGGGCCAACGTCCTGACTTTC. It codes for CSSMDLSGANVLTF.

This clone has a handful of counts. The chain carries TRBV9 and TRBJ2-3; D is ambiguous. This CDR3 has 16 residues. Germline V CDR1 and CDR2: SGDLS, YYNGEE. Trimming took 0 bases from V and 2 from J, leaving 13 bases between them. In nucleotides, the CDR3 is TGTGCCAGCAGCGTAGTCGCGGCGGAACCCACAGATACGCAGTATTTT. Translated: CASSVVAAEPTDTQYF.

The CDR3 nucleotides are TGTGCCAGCGGTACGTCAGGGTGTGACGACTATAACAGCAATCAGCCCCAGCATTTT. Its translation: CASGTSGCDDYNSNQPQHF. This rearrangement joins TRBV27 to TRBJ1-5, with D maybe TRBD1 (5 bases). Trimming shortened V by 8 bases and J by 1 base, and 27 bases separated the two germline ends. CDR3 length equals 19 residues. Per germline, CDR1 MNHEY and CDR2 SMNVEV (reference sequence).

The chain combines TRBV4-2 with TRBJ2-7; TRBD2 matches 7 bases. Looked up from germline, CDR1 is LGHNA and CDR2 is YNFKEQ. The CDR3 is made up of 15 amino acids. V lost 3 bases to trimming and J lost 0 bases; unmatched junction nucleotides: 5. In DNA form, the CDR3 reads TGTGCCAGCAGCCACCCGCCGGGGGGCTCCTACGAGCAGTACTTC. This gives the protein CASSHPPGGSYEQYF.

This chain connects TRBV29-1 to TRBJ2-1; D perhaps matches TRBD2 (5 bases). V gave up 6 bases and J gave up 1 base, with 13 bases separating them. Germline V gives CDR1 SQVTM, CDR2 ANQGSEA. The CDR3 is made up of 14 amino acids. The chain's CDR3 is CSVRASGSYNEQFF. The CDR3 DNA is TGCAGCGTACGGGCCAGCGGTTCCTACAATGAGCAGTTCTTC.

V and J are TRBV5-1 and TRBJ2-5, with a tentative D call TRBD1 (6 bases). The CDR3 loop spans 13 amino acids. Looked up from germline, CDR1 is SGHRS and CDR2 is YFSETQ. V shed 0 bases and J shed 5 bases, with 8 bases lying between them. The CDR3 sequence is CASSLEQGETQYF. CDR3 sequence (DNA): TGCGCCAGCAGCTTGGAACAGGGCGAGACCCAGTACTTC.

This chain uses TRBV7-2 with TRBJ1-1; D unclear. V was pared by 5 bases and J by 6 bases, with 13 bases between. Germline CDR1 SGHTA, CDR2 FQGNSA. This CDR3 has 13 amino acids. The DNA for the CDR3 is TGTGCCAGCAGCACCCCTGTAATGTCTGAAGCTTTCTTT. Amino acids: CASSTPVMSEAFF.

V is TRBV11-2 and J is TRBJ1-5; 7 bases align to TRBD1. Per the germline V gene, CDR1 is SGHAT and CDR2 is FQNNGV. The CDR3 covers 13 residues. The ends lost 5 bases at V and 4 bases at J; junction bases unmatched: 2. DNA of the CDR3: TGTGCCAGCAGCAAGGACAGGAATCAGCCCCAGCATTTT. Translation gives CASSKDRNQPQHF.

The chain uses TRBV18 and TRBJ2-7; D is ambiguous. Germline lookup yields CDR1 KGHSH and CDR2 LQKENI. This CDR3 has 13 amino acids. Trimming shortened V by 0 bases and J by 2 bases, and 5 bases separated the two germline ends. The DNA for the CDR3 is TGTGCCAGCTCACCACCACGGACCTACGAGCAGTACTTC. Translating it yields CASSPPRTYEQYF.

This clone has more than one count but fewer than ten. This CDR3 is CSAGGANEQFF. The CDR3 DNA is TGCAGTGCGGGGGGGGCCAATGAGCAGTTCTTC. The V and J genes are TRBV20-1 and TRBJ2-1, with a possible D match to TRBD2 (7 bases). There are 11 residues in the CDR3. V gave up 6 bases and J gave up 6 bases, with 9 bases separating them. Looked up from germline, CDR1 is DFQATT and CDR2 is SNEGSKA (reference sequence).

This clone appeared a single time. The V call is TRBV15, the J call TRBJ2-3; tentative D call: TRBD2 (6 bases). Deletions cut 0 bases from V and 0 bases from J, with 10 bases between. CDR1 and CDR2 from the germline V gene are LNHNV and YYDKDF (reference sequence). The CDR3 is 16 residues long. The CDR3 DNA reads as TGTGCCACCAGCAGAGACGCTAGCGTTAGCACAGATACGCAGTATTTT. Translated, it gives CATSRDASVSTDTQYF.